This T cell receptor (beta chain) is drawn from a study of response to subunit inactivated influenza vaccine (dated by TCRdb to the late 2010s). For the wider study: Deep quantitative profiling of the T cell receptor repertoire was used in the study to follow responses to a trivalent subunit inactivated influenza vaccine.

Receptors were amplified or captured by RT-PCR. The sequencer was an Illumina HiSeq 2500. TCRdb cleaned the public reads at Q25 with fastp, built clones with MiXCR and kept in-frame beta chains. CDR3 protein sequences are deduplicated, and each keeps its most common genes and DNA. The sample table shows around 530,000 distinct CDR3 sequences, and about 10% are seen once. About a tenth of the sample is held by the ten biggest clonotypes. To note about this clonotype: What this receptor recognizes is not known. No base quality values were provided; no much bigger clone lies one nucleotide off.

Paper-wide results and their limitations: It was suggested by the authors that each seasonal influenza vaccination may recruit only a limited number of new T cells.

Relative to germline, V is missing 1 base and J is missing 4 bases, with 3 bases of the junction outside any gene match. From the cysteine up to the phenylalanine, the CDR3 has a length of 15 residues. The only DNA kept is the CDR3, 45 bases in frame from the first base. Reading the germline V gene (reference sequence) gives CDR1 SEHNR and CDR2 FQNEAQ. The sequence joins TRBV7-9 to TRBJ1-4, with 7 middle bases fitting TRBD1. Here the sequenced sample was PBMCs from blood, taken on the day of vaccination. This sequence was found in a man aged 45-60 years who received an inactivated influenza vaccine. Donor details come from another sample of the same person, matched by shared clones. CDR3 sequence: CASSLGGQNNEKLFF. Read as DNA, the sequence is TGTGCCAGCAGCTTAGGGGGACAGAATAATGAAAAACTGTTTTTT. The full variable domain, completed from the reference TRBV7-9 and TRBJ1-4 proteins outside the CDR3, reads DTGVSQNPRHKITKRGQNVTFRCDPISEHNRLYWYRQTLGQGPEFLTYFQNEAQLEKSRLLSDRFSAERPKGSFSTLEIQRTEQGDSAMYLCASSLGGQNNEKLFFGSGTQLSVL.